This T cell receptor (beta chain) was observed in a study of OX40 agonist ivuxolimab in advanced cancers. Here immunoSEQ multiplex PCR was the method, and the copy in TCRdb shows in-frame clones only, minus some. The table has around 78,000 clones, 81% seen once. The CDR3 is made up of 17 amino acids. CDR1 is LGHNA and CDR2 is YNFKEQ in the germline V gene. The V segment lost 2 bases and the J segment 5 bases; nucleotides outside the gene matches: 13. The TCR sequence derives from an adult with an advanced solid tumor such as melanoma, head and neck, liver or kidney cancer. This material consisted of CD4+ or CD8+ T cells sorted from blood, taken in a trial of the OX40 agonist ivuxolimab. The chain combines TRBV4-2 with TRBJ2-7, with 9 nucleotides matching TRBD2. The CDR3 region is CASSQPFRAGGPHEQYF. CDR3 sequence (DNA): TGTGCCAGCAGCCAACCATTTAGGGCGGGAGGGCCTCACGAGCAGTACTTC.